This entry describes one T cell receptor (beta chain). Its antigen is still unknown. Primers included in the PCR were 60 Vbeta and 13 Jbeta primers. Here immunoSEQ multiplex PCR was the method, and the copy in TCRdb shows in-frame clones only, minus some. The sample comprises 150,000 to 200,000 clones, 60% to 80% of which are singletons, and around 15% rests with the top ten. Trimming cost V 0 bases and J 4 bases, with 3 bases left between them. The CDR3 loop spans 13 amino acids. Germline CDR1 reads SEHNR; CDR2 reads FQNEAQ (reference sequence). This entry is derived from a study of cytomegalovirus exposure and HLA in healthy donors. Study findings and constraints: It was reportedly the case that the classifier diagnosed cytomegalovirus status with high specificity and sensitivity. Excluded: some indistinguishable V segments such as TRBV6-2 and TRBV6-3. The investigators catalogued 150 to 200 TCR beta chains as cytomegalovirus-associated.

The sequence was obtained from a man aged 50-59 years in good health and CMV-seropositive. The rearrangement links TRBV7-9 to TRBJ2-2; no clear D. Sequenced material: PBMCs. This chain's CDR3 is CASSLARTGELFF. Here the CDR3 DNA reads TGTGCCAGCAGCTTAGCCCGCACCGGGGAGCTGTTTTTT.